These 25 T cell receptor beta chains share one sample of origin, sequenced in a study of T-cell memory formation after mild COVID-19. TCRdb recomputed calls from the 5' RACE reads with MiXCR, one row per CDR3 protein. The repertoire consists of 200,000 to 300,000 distinct CDR3 sequences, with 8% to 10% occurring once and the leading ten covering 22%. The sample comprised PBMCs or a T cell subset sorted from them (not recorded which). The receptors derive from a man younger than 35 who had mild COVID-19 (a few samples of this study predate the infection). Cell type and time point are not known.

The genes are TRBV12-3 or TRBV12-4 and TRBJ1-5, with 10 bases lining up with TRBD1. With V trimmed by 8 bases and J by 2 bases, 0 bases remained unmatched. CDR3 length: 13 residues. DNA for the CDR3: TGTGCCAGCGGGACAGGGGGCAATCAGCCCCAGCATTTT. This translates into CASGTGGNQPQHF.

This clonotype turned up a few times. V and J are TRBV5-1 and TRBJ2-6; TRBD1 or TRBD2 may be the D gene (6 bases each). CDR1 is SGHRS and CDR2 is YFSETQ in the germline V gene. This CDR3 is 16 amino acids long. Trimming took 7 bases from V and 0 from J, leaving 14 bases between them. Here the CDR3 DNA reads TGCGCCAGCGAGACGGGGGCGCGCTCTGGGGCCAACGTCCTGACTTTC. It translates to CASETGARSGANVLTF.

This clonotype has only a few counts. This chain uses TRBV5-1 with TRBJ2-2; D not certain. The V gene lost 4 bases and the J gene lost 6 bases, with 16 bases spanning the gap. Germline CDR1 reads SGHRS; CDR2 reads YFSETQ. The CDR3 loop spans 15 amino acids. CDR3 DNA: TGCGCCAGCAGCACCTCTGACAATCTGCCCGGGGAGCTGTTTTTT. Protein: CASSTSDNLPGELFF.

This clonotype was observed a handful of times. The rearrangement uses TRBV4-1 and TRBJ2-3; 7 bases are shared with TRBD1. Germline V CDR1 and CDR2: MGHRA, YSYEKL. V was pared by 3 bases and J by 3 bases, with 6 bases of the junction left unmatched. This CDR3 has 15 residues. CDR3 protein: CASSHATGVTDTQYF. For the CDR3, the DNA is TGCGCCAGCAGCCATGCAACAGGGGTAACAGATACGCAGTATTTT.

J is TRBJ2-3 and V is TRBV7-2; D unresolved. This CDR3 has 16 residues. Trimming removed 3 bases from V and 2 bases from J, with 15 bases in between. Germline V gene lookup returns CDR1 SGHTA and CDR2 FQGNSA. CDR3 region: CASSFPTGATTDTQYF. For the CDR3, the DNA is TGTGCCAGCAGCTTCCCAACTGGTGCTACCACAGATACGCAGTATTTT. Full variable domain (remainder filled in from reference TRBV7-2 and TRBJ2-3): GAGVSQSPSNKVTEKGKDVELRCDPISGHTALYWYRQSLGQGLEFLIYFQGNSAPDKSGLPSDRFSAERTGGSVSTLTIQRTQQEDSAVYLCASSFPTGATTDTQYFGPGTRLTVL.

This sequence joins TRBV7-2 and TRBJ2-3; 13 nucleotides match TRBD2. From germline, CDR1 is SGHTA and CDR2 FQGNSA. The V segment lost 5 bases and the J segment 4 bases; nucleotides outside the gene matches: 9. The CDR3 is 17 amino acids. The CDR3 nucleotides are TGTGCCAGCAGCGAAGGACTAGCGGGGGTGGGTGCAGATACGCAGTATTTT. Encoded protein: CASSEGLAGVGADTQYF.

CDR3 in amino acids: CASSHDGQGPLSANVLTF. CDR3 sequence (DNA): TGTGCCAGCAGCCATGACGGACAGGGCCCCCTGAGTGCCAACGTCCTGACTTTC. The rearrangement uses TRBV7-6 and TRBJ2-6, with 8 bases fitting TRBD1. Looked up from germline, CDR1 is SGHVS and CDR2 is FNYEAQ. This CDR3 spans 18 amino acids. Germline trimming cut 5 bases from V and 7 bases from J; bases unmatched to any gene: 16.

The V gene is TRBV5-6, the J gene TRBJ2-1; 8 nucleotides match TRBD2. Per the germline V gene, CDR1 is SGHDT and CDR2 is YYEEEE. The junction had 1 base not matched to a gene; V was cut back by 3 bases and J by 8 bases. The CDR3 is 12 residues long. The CDR3, as DNA: TGTGCCAGCAGCTGGGGACTAGATGAGCAGTTCTTC. Its translation is CASSWGLDEQFF.

This clonotype was seen a handful of times. J is TRBJ2-7 and V is TRBV12-3 or TRBV12-4, with D perhaps given as TRBD1 or TRBD2 (6 bases each). The length of the CDR3 is 17 residues. V gave up 2 bases and J gave up 0 bases, with 17 bases separating them. Here the CDR3 DNA reads TGTGCCAGCAGTTTAACGGTAGGGGGGCCAACCTCCTACGAGCAGTACTTC. Its translation: CASSLTVGGPTSYEQYF.

This clonotype appeared many times. The V call is TRBV7-2, the J call TRBJ2-7, with D uncertain. Germline V lookup: CDR1 SGHTA, CDR2 FQGNSA. CDR3 length: 15 amino acids. V gave up 5 bases and J gave up 1 base, with 15 bases separating them. CDR3 loop: CASSADQDGSYEQYV. The DNA for the CDR3 is TGTGCCAGCAGCGCGGACCAAGATGGATCCTACGAGCAGTACGTC.

This clonotype was seen more than once but under ten times. V usage is TRBV18 and J usage is TRBJ1-1; D unclear. The V and J ends lost 3 bases and 0 bases respectively, with 11 bases between them. The germline gives CDR1 KGHSH, CDR2 LQKENI. This CDR3 contains 15 residues. The CDR3 coding sequence is TGTGCCAGCTCACCGGTTTCGGATATGAACACTGAAGCTTTCTTT. Amino acid sequence: CASSPVSDMNTEAFF.

The chain recombines TRBV7-9 with TRBJ2-5; TRBD1 might be the D (5 bases). V lost 5 bases to trimming and J lost 5 bases, with 21 bases between them. The germline gives CDR1 SEHNR, CDR2 FQNEAQ (reference sequence). The CDR3 has 16 residues. The CDR3 DNA sequence: TGTGCCAGCAGCCGCGACAGAATTAAAGCCGGGGAGACCCAGTACTTC. Protein product: CASSRDRIKAGETQYF.

There are many counts of this clonotype. The rearrangement joins TRBV4-1 to TRBJ1-1; 10 bases fit TRBD1. The CDR3 covers 16 residues. V dropped 0 bases and J dropped 8; count of bases not matched to a gene: 9. Germline values: CDR1 MGHRA, CDR2 YSYEKL. The CDR3: CASSQDLWDRGKEAFF. CDR3 nucleotides: TGCGCCAGCAGCCAAGATCTTTGGGACAGGGGAAAGGAAGCTTTCTTT.

The V and J genes are TRBV12-3 or TRBV12-4 and TRBJ1-1, with D perhaps matching TRBD1 (6 bases). With 6 bases removed from V and 2 bases from J, the gap between germline ends came to 13 bases. CDR3 length: 14 residues. CDR3 sequence (DNA): TGTGCCAGCAGGCCAGGGGTTTCTAACACTGAAGCTTTCTTT. Amino acids: CASRPGVSNTEAFF.

This clonotype was recorded a few times. This chain joins TRBV12-3 or TRBV12-4 and TRBJ2-3; D remains unclear. V shed 6 bases and J shed 4 bases, with 8 bases lying between them. The CDR3 consists of 12 residues. This CDR3 is CASSFGADTQYF. As DNA, the CDR3 is TGTGCCAGCAGCTTTGGAGCAGATACGCAGTATTTT.

This clonotype was seen a handful of times. This sequence joins TRBV20-1 and TRBJ1-5, with D tentatively TRBD1 (6 bases). CDR1 is DFQATT and CDR2 is SNEGSKA in the germline V gene (reference sequence). The ends were cut back, 6 bases at V and 6 bases at J, with 21 bases in the middle. The CDR3 contains 15 residues. This chain's CDR3 is CSARLVGGNSQPQHF. The CDR3 region has the DNA TGCAGTGCCAGGTTGGTGGGGGGCAACAGTCAGCCCCAGCATTTT.

The V gene is TRBV5-1, the J gene TRBJ2-2; no clear D. This CDR3 region has 14 residues. The germline CDR1 and CDR2 sequences are SGHRS and YFSETQ. Trimming cost V 4 bases and J 3 bases, with 10 bases left between them. In DNA, the CDR3 is TGCGCCAGCAGCCCCGGGCCACACACCGGGGAGCTGTTTTTT. Translating gives CASSPGPHTGELFF.

This clonotype has just a few counts. The rearrangement uses TRBV5-5 and TRBJ2-3; 9 bases align to TRBD2. CDR1 and CDR2 (germline): SGHKS, YYEKEE (reference sequence). The CDR3 is 18 residues long. V dropped 4 bases and J dropped 1; count of bases not matched to a gene: 13. The CDR3 DNA follows: TGTGCCAGCAGCCCCCCGGCTAGCGGGGATTGGGGCACAGATACGCAGTATTTT. Translated: CASSPPASGDWGTDTQYF.

This clonotype was observed a few times. The gene calls are TRBV6-2 or TRBV6-3 and TRBJ2-1, with D tentatively TRBD1 or TRBD2 (5 bases each). Germline loops: CDR1 MNHEY, CDR2 SVGEGT. Trimming took off 6 bases at V and 6 bases at J, with 12 bases between the two ends. The CDR3 is 13 amino acids. CDR3 amino acids: CASRGEGPNEQFF. The CDR3 nucleotides read TGTGCCAGCAGGGGTGAGGGGCCCAATGAGCAGTTCTTC.

This clonotype was detected a few times. This chain connects TRBV4-3 to TRBJ1-2, with a tentative D call TRBD1 (6 bases). With 1 base removed from V and 1 base from J, the gap between germline ends came to 19 bases. Looked up from germline, CDR1 is LGHNA and CDR2 is YSLEER. This CDR3 region has 18 residues. The CDR3 sequence: CASSQGVLFGGGNYGYTF. The CDR3 DNA reads as TGCGCCAGCAGCCAAGGGGTGTTGTTCGGAGGGGGTAACTATGGCTACACCTTC.

This chain links TRBV7-9 with TRBJ1-1; no definite D call. The ends were cut back, 1 base at V and 1 base at J, with 10 bases in the middle. CDR3 length: 15 residues. CDR1 and CDR2 from the germline V gene are SEHNR and FQNEAQ (reference sequence). The CDR3 loop is CASSLVSRANTEAFF. The CDR3, as DNA: TGTGCCAGCAGCTTAGTTTCGCGAGCGAACACTGAAGCTTTCTTT.

In its sample, this clonotype was seen a few times. This chain uses TRBV5-1 with TRBJ2-5; 9 bases are shared with TRBD1. The CDR3 loop spans 15 amino acids. From germline, CDR1 is SGHRS and CDR2 YFSETQ. The V segment lost 4 bases and the J segment 4 bases; nucleotides outside the gene matches: 8. The CDR3: CASSRYGTGLETQYF. The CDR3, as DNA: TGCGCCAGCAGCCGTTACGGGACAGGGCTAGAGACCCAGTACTTC.

This clonotype was recorded at least ten times. The chain recombines TRBV6-2 or TRBV6-3 with TRBJ2-2; no reliable D call. The germline V gene has CDR1 MNHEY and CDR2 SVGEGT. The CDR3 is made up of 12 amino acids. The V end was cut by 7 bases, the J end by 2 bases, with 5 bases between. Here the CDR3 reads CASTENTGELFF. The CDR3 DNA sequence: TGTGCCAGCACTGAAAACACCGGGGAGCTGTTTTTT.

This clonotype appeared a few times. The chain carries TRBV11-2 and TRBJ2-7, with D perhaps assigned TRBD1 or TRBD2 (5 bases each). The germline gives CDR1 SGHAT, CDR2 FQNNGV. This CDR3 region has 13 residues. Trimming removed 6 bases at V and 5 bases at J, with 14 bases between. Here the CDR3 reads CASRRYPGHEQYV. The CDR3 bases are TGTGCCAGCAGGCGATACCCGGGACACGAGCAGTACGTC.

The V and J genes are TRBV27 and TRBJ2-5; D ambiguous. The germline gives CDR1 MNHEY, CDR2 SMNVEV (reference sequence). The V and J ends lost 4 bases and 4 bases respectively, with 10 bases between them. This CDR3 contains 13 residues. CDR3 nucleotides: TGTGCCAGCAGTTCCCACGGGCTAGAGACCCAGTACTTC. Protein: CASSSHGLETQYF.